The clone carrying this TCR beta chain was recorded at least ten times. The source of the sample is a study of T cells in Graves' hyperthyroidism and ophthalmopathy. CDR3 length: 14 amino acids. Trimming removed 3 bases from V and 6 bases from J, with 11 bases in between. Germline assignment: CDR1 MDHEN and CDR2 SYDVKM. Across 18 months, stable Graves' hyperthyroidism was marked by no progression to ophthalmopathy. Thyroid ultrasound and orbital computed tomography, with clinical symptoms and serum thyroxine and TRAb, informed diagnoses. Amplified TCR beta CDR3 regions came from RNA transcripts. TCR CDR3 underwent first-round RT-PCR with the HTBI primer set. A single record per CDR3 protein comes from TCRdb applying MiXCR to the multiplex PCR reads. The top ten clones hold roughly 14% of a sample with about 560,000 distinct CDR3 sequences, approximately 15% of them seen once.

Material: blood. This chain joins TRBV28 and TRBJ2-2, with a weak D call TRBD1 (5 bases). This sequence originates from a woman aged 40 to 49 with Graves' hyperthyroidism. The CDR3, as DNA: TGTGCCAGCAGTTTTCTCAGGGTTGCCGGGGAGCTGTTTTTT. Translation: CASSFLRVAGELFF.